The sequence of this TCR beta chain was determined in a study of cytomegalovirus exposure and HLA in healthy donors. Background on the study: In an early release, HLA-typed donors contributed 75 million to 85 million unique TCR sequences.

After removal of 1 base from V and 4 bases from J, the junction contained 5 bases not matched to a gene. Germline V CDR1 and CDR2: SGHTA, FQGNSA. The CDR3 spans 16 residues. PCR used 60 Vbeta primers and 13 Jbeta primers. TCRdb's table, derived via immunoSEQ multiplex PCR, lists solely in-frame clones and lacks some. This table holds over 150,000 clones, around four fifths found once. Notes on this clone: Antigen: not known.

Study outcomes and limitations: The investigators catalogued 150 to 200 TCR beta chains as cytomegalovirus-associated. One variant, a missense change in DCLRE1C, was linked in a later analysis to TCR beta V- and J-gene trimming. As a later analysis revealed, most CMV-associated TCR beta chains appeared HLA-restricted.

The sample was PBMCs. The receptor's source is a woman between 50 and 59 years old in good health and CMV-seronegative. This rearrangement joins TRBV7-2 to TRBJ1-5; 9 bases line up with TRBD1. Here the CDR3 DNA reads TGTGCCAGCAGCTTAGGGATAGGACAGGGGAATCAGCCCCAGCATTTT. It specifies CASSLGIGQGNQPQHF.